These 21 T cell receptor beta chains share one sample of origin, sequenced in a study of blood T cell repertoires in COVID-19. Sequencing used immunoSEQ multiplex PCR; TCRdb keeps in-frame clones, though not all of them. The table has over 250,000 clones, roughly 85% seen once. Sequenced input: peripheral blood. The origin of the receptors is a human donor in a cohort sampled during active COVID-19.

The gene calls are TRBV28 and TRBJ1-2, with D possibly being TRBD1 (5 bases). V was pared by 3 bases and J by 4 bases, with 9 bases between. Germline V CDR1 and CDR2: MDHEN, SYDVKM. The length of the CDR3 is 13 residues. CDR3 loop: CASSFQGSYGYTF. The CDR3 nucleotides are TGTGCCAGCAGTTTCCAGGGCAGCTATGGCTACACCTTC.

This clone appeared a single time. The rearrangement uses TRBV9 and TRBJ1-5, with D possibly TRBD1 on 6 matching bases. The CDR3 has 17 amino acids. V was pared by 5 bases and J by 2 bases, with 20 bases between. Germline values: CDR1 SGDLS, CDR2 YYNGEE. Written as DNA, the CDR3 is TGTGCCAGCAGGACAGGTCCCCGAAATCGCGGCAATCAGCCCCAGCATTTT. This gives the protein CASRTGPRNRGNQPQHF.

The gene calls are TRBV27 and TRBJ2-1; D remains unclear. The CDR3 sequence is 16 residues long. CDR1 and CDR2 from the germline V gene are MNHEY and SMNVEV (reference sequence). The V end lost 2 bases, the J end lost 4 bases, and 15 bases lay between the germline ends. CDR3 sequence: CASSLPPAAGYNEQFF. The CDR3 DNA reads TGTGCCAGCAGTTTACCCCCGGCGGCCGGGTACAATGAGCAGTTCTTC.

The rearrangement joins TRBV4-1 to TRBJ1-2, with unresolved D. With 1 base removed from V and 4 bases from J, the gap between germline ends came to 10 bases. This CDR3 has 14 amino acids. The germline CDR1 and CDR2 sequences are MGHRA and YSYEKL. The CDR3 DNA sequence: TGCGCCAGCAGCCAAGTAGCACTGATCTATGGCTACACCTTC. Amino acids: CASSQVALIYGYTF.

The chain has TRBV6-1 and TRBJ2-7, with a possible D match to TRBD2 (6 bases). Trimming left V 2 bases short and J 6 bases short, with 17 bases between. There are 15 residues in the CDR3. The V gene's germline CDR1 is MNHNS and CDR2 SASEGT. The CDR3 reads CASSEYGSGWGEQYF. CDR3 coding DNA: TGTGCCAGCAGTGAATACGGTAGCGGCTGGGGCGAGCAGTACTTC.

The chain is built from TRBV18 and TRBJ1-5; D might be TRBD1 (6 bases). Looked up from germline, CDR1 is KGHSH and CDR2 is LQKENI. CDR3 size: 13 residues. Trimming cost V 6 bases and J 4 bases, with 10 bases left between them. The CDR3 DNA is TGTGCCAGCTCCACAGGGTGGAATCAGCCCCAGCATTTT. This gives the protein CASSTGWNQPQHF.

DNA for the CDR3: TGTGCCAGCAGTCGAACAGGGAATCAGCCCCAGCATTTT. Translating it yields CASSRTGNQPQHF. The gene calls are TRBV12-3 or TRBV12-4 and TRBJ1-5; D is perhaps TRBD1 (6 bases). The CDR3 is made up of 13 amino acids. Trimming shortened V by 5 bases and J by 4 bases, and 9 bases separated the two germline ends.

V and J are TRBV2 and TRBJ2-7; 8 bases fit TRBD2. Losses at the gene ends were 2 bases for V and 1 base for J; bases not matched to a gene: 10. Germline V CDR1 and CDR2: SNHLY, FYNNEI. The CDR3 totals 17 residues. This chain's CDR3 is CASSEIPTVAGSYEQYF. CDR3 nucleotide sequence: TGTGCCAGCAGTGAAATCCCTACCGTAGCGGGATCCTACGAGCAGTACTTC.

A word on this clone: A read error may produce the germline difference seen at one junction end. The rearrangement links TRBV2 to TRBJ2-1; TRBD2 matches at 11 bases. This CDR3 has 14 residues. CDR1 and CDR2 from the germline V gene are SNHLY and FYNNEI. CDR3 amino acids: CASRMASGRISGVF. CDR3 bases: TGTGCCAGCAGGATGGCTAGCGGGAGGATATCGGGGGTCTTC.

CDR3 residues: CATSDRGLDHNEQFF. CDR3 sequence (DNA): TGTGCCACCAGTGACCGTGGACTAGACCACAATGAGCAGTTCTTC. This chain joins TRBV24-1 and TRBJ2-1; 7 bases are shared with TRBD2. Germline V gene sequence: CDR1 KGHDR, CDR2 SFDVKD. The V gene end was trimmed by 4 bases and the J gene end by 5 bases; junction bases not matched to a gene: 7. This CDR3 contains 15 residues.

The V call is TRBV24-1, the J call TRBJ2-1; 7 nucleotides align to TRBD1. The CDR3 has 12 amino acids. With 10 bases clipped from V and 3 bases from J, the junction kept 2 bases outside the gene matches. Germline loops: CDR1 KGHDR, CDR2 SFDVKD. CDR3 in DNA: TGTGCCACACGGGACAGCTACAATGAGCAGTTCTTC. Translated, it gives CATRDSYNEQFF.

This chain connects TRBV5-1 to TRBJ1-2; TRBD1 is a possible D gene (6 bases). The CDR3 is 14 residues long. Germline CDR1 reads SGHRS; CDR2 reads YFSETQ. The V and J ends lost 3 bases and 5 bases respectively, with 14 bases between them. The CDR3 DNA is TGCGCCAGCAGCTCGTCCCGGGACATTTATGGCTACACCTTC. Amino acid sequence: CASSSSRDIYGYTF.

The J gene is TRBJ1-2, the V gene TRBV9, with TRBD1 matching 8 bases. V shed 3 bases, J shed 10 bases, and the junction held 14 bases outside the gene matches. The CDR3 loop spans 15 amino acids. Germline-derived CDR1 and CDR2 are SGDLS and YYNGEE. The CDR3: CASSAATVTTGVYTF. Written as DNA, the CDR3 is TGTGCCAGCAGCGCCGCCACCGTAACGACAGGGGTCTACACCTTC.

This clone came up once. The identical CDR3 is also encoded by other nucleotide sequences in the sample. The V and J genes are TRBV27 and TRBJ1-5; tentatively, D is TRBD1 (5 bases). The germline V gene has CDR1 MNHEY and CDR2 SMNVEV (reference sequence). Trimming took off 3 bases at V and 6 bases at J, with 9 bases between the two ends. The CDR3 contains 13 residues. The CDR3 loop is CASSFTQGQPQHF. The CDR3 nucleotides are TGTGCCAGCAGTTTCACTCAGGGTCAGCCCCAGCATTTT.

The chain recombines TRBV27 with TRBJ2-1; D unresolved. The V and J ends lost 7 bases and 2 bases respectively, with 15 bases between them. Germline V lookup: CDR1 MNHEY, CDR2 SMNVEV (reference sequence). The CDR3 runs to 15 residues. CDR3 sequence (DNA): TGTGCCAGCAATACAATCTTAAACCCCTACAATGAGCAGTTCTTC. It encodes CASNTILNPYNEQFF.

The chain joins TRBV24-1 to TRBJ1-1, with D possibly matching TRBD1 (5 bases). CDR3 length equals 13 residues. The germline gives CDR1 KGHDR, CDR2 SFDVKD. Trimming stripped 11 bases from V and 1 base from J, with 13 bases between. The CDR3 sequence: CASRFGQNTEAFF. Written as DNA, the CDR3 is TGTGCCAGTCGTTTTGGACAGAACACTGAAGCTTTCTTT.

This rearrangement joins TRBV18 to TRBJ2-6; TRBD2 is a possible D gene (6 bases). The CDR3 is 17 residues long. The germline V gene has CDR1 KGHSH and CDR2 LQKENI. Trimming took off 6 bases at V and 0 bases at J, with 15 bases between the two ends. CDR3 in amino acids: CASSMGLPDSGANVLTF. The CDR3, as DNA: TGTGCCAGCTCTATGGGACTGCCGGACTCTGGGGCCAACGTCCTGACTTTC.

This sequence joins TRBV6-6 and TRBJ2-7, with 12 bases matching TRBD2. Trimming took 4 bases from V and 5 from J; bases not matched to a gene: 3. This CDR3 comprises 14 residues. Per germline, CDR1 MNHNY and CDR2 SVGAGI (reference sequence). The CDR3 sequence is CASSSRTSGDEQYF. The CDR3 nucleotides read TGTGCCAGCAGTTCCCGGACTAGCGGGGACGAGCAGTACTTC.

The chain links TRBV7-2 to TRBJ1-1, with D possibly TRBD1 on 5 matching bases. The length of the CDR3 is 15 residues. Germline CDR1 is SGHTA and CDR2 is FQGNSA. Trimming removed 2 bases at V and 2 bases at J, with 12 bases between. The CDR3 here is CASSLQGTVNTEAFF. The CDR3 DNA reads TGTGCCAGCAGCTTACAGGGCACAGTAAACACTGAAGCTTTCTTT.

The genes are TRBV4-1 and TRBJ2-3, with D maybe TRBD2 (5 bases). The CDR3 is made up of 12 amino acids. Germline-derived CDR1 and CDR2 are MGHRA and YSYEKL. V shed 0 bases and J shed 11 bases, with 9 bases lying between them. In nucleotides, the CDR3 is TGCGCCAGCAGCCAAGAAGTAGGACTGCAGTATTTT. It is translated as CASSQEVGLQYF.

The rearrangement links TRBV15 to TRBJ2-1; 7 bases fit TRBD2. The CDR3 totals 15 residues. Germline V gene lookup returns CDR1 LNHNV and CDR2 YYDKDF (reference sequence). Losses at the gene ends were 1 base for V and 8 bases for J; bases not matched to a gene: 8. This chain's CDR3 is CATSRGGGRGDEQFF. The DNA for the CDR3 is TGTGCCACCAGCAGAGGTGGCGGGAGAGGAGATGAGCAGTTCTTC.